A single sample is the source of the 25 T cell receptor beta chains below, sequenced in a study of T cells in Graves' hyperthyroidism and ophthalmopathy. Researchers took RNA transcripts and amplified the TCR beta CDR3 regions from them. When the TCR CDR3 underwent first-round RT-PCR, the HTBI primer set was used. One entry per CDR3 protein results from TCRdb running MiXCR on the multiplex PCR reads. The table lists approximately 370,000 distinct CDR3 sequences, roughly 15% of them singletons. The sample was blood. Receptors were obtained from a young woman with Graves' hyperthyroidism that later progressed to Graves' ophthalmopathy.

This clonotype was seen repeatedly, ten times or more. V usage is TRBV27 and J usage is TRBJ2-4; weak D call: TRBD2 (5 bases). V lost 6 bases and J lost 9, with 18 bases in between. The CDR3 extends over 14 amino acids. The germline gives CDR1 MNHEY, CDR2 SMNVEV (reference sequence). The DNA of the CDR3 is TGTGCCAGCAGCGACCGACCAGACCGGGGCATTCAGTACTTC. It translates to CASSDRPDRGIQYF.

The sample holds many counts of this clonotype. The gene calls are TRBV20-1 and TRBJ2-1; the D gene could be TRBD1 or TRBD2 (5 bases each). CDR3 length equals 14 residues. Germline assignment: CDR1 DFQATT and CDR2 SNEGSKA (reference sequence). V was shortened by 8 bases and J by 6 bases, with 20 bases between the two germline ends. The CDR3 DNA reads TGCAGTTGGGCCGAGGGTGGGGGTCGCAATGAGCAGTTCTTC. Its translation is CSWAEGGGRNEQFF.

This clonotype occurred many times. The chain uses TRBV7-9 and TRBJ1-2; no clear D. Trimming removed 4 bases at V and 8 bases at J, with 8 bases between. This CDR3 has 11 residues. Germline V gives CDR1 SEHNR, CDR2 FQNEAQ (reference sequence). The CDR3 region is CASSSSVGYTF. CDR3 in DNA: TGTGCCAGCAGCTCCTCTGTGGGCTACACCTTC.

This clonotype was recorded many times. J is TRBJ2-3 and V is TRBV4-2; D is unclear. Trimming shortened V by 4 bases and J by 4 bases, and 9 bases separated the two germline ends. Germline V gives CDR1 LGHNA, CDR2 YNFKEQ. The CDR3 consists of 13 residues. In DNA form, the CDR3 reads TGTGCCAGCAGCCTCTTGCCCGCAGATACGCAGTATTTT. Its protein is CASSLLPADTQYF.

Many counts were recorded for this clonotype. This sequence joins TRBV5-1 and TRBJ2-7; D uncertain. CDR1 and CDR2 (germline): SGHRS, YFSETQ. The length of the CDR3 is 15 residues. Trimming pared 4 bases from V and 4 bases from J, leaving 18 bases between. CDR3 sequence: CASSRSSPLSYEQYF. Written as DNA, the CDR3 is TGCGCCAGCAGCCGGTCATCGCCCCTCTCGTACGAGCAGTACTTC.

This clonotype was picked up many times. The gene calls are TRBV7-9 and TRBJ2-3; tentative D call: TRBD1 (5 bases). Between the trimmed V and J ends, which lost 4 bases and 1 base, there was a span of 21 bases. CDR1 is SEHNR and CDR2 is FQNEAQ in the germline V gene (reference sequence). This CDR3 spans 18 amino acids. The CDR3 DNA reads TGTGCCAGCAGCTCGACGATTATAACAGGACCGGGCACAGATACGCAGTATTTT. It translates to CASSSTIITGPGTDTQYF.

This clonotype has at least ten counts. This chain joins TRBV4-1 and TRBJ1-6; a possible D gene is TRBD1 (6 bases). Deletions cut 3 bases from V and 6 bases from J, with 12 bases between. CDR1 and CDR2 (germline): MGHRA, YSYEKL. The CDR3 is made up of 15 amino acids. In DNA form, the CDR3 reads TGCGCCAGCAGCCAGGACGACAGGCTTAATTCACCCCTCCACTTT. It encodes CASSQDDRLNSPLHF.

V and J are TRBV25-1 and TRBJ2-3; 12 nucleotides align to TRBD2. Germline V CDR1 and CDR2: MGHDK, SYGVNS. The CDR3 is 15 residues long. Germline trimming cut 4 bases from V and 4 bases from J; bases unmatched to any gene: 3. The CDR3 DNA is TGTGCCAGCAGTGTGACTAGCGGGAGATCAGATACGCAGTATTTT. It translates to CASSVTSGRSDTQYF.

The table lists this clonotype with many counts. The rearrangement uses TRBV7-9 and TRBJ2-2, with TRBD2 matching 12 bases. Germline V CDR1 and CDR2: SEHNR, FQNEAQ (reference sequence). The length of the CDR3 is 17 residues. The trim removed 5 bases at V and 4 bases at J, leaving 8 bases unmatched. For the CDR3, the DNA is TGTGCCAGCAGCAAAGCAACGGGACTAGCGGGCACCGGGGAGCTGTTTTTT. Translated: CASSKATGLAGTGELFF. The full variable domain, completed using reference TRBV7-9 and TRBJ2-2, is DTGVSQNPRHKITKRGQNVTFRCDPISEHNRLYWYRQTLGQGPEFLTYFQNEAQLEKSRLLSDRFSAERPKGSFSTLEIQRTEQGDSAMYLCASSKATGLAGTGELFFGEGSRLTVL.

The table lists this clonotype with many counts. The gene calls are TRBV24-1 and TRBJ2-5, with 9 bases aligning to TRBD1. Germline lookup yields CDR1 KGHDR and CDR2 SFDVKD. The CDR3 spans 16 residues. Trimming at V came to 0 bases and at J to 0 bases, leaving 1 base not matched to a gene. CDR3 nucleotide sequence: TGTGCCACCAGTGATTTGGGGACAGGGTACCAAGAGACCCAGTACTTC. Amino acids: CATSDLGTGYQETQYF.

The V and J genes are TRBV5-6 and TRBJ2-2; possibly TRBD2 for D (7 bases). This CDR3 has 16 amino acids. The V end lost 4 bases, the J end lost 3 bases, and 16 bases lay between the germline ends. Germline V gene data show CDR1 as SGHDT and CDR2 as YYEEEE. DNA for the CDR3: TGTGCCAGCAGCCCTGGGGGGGGGGCTGACACCGGGGAGCTGTTTTTT. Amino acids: CASSPGGGADTGELFF.

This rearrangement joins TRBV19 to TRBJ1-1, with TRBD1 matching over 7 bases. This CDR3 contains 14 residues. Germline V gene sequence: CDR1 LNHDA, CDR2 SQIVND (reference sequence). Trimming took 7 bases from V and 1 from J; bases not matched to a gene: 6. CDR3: CASKGGQSNTEAFF. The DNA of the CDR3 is TGTGCCAGTAAGGGGGGACAGTCGAACACTGAAGCTTTCTTT.

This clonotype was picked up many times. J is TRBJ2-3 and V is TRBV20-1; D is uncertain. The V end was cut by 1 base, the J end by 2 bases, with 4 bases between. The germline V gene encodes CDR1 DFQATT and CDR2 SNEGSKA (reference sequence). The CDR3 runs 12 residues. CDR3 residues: CSARGITDTQYF. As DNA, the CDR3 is TGCAGTGCTAGAGGGATCACAGATACGCAGTATTTT.

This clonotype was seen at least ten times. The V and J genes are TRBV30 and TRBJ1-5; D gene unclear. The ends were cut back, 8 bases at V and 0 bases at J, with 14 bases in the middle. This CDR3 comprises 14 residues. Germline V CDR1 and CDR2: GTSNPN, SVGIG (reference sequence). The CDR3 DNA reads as TGTGCCCGGACGGAAGGGATTAGCAATCAGCCCCAGCATTTT. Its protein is CARTEGISNQPQHF.

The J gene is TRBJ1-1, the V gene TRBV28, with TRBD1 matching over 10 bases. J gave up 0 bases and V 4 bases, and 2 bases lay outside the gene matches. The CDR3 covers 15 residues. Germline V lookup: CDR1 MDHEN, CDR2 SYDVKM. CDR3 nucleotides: TGTGCCAGCAGTTGGGACAGGGGATTGAACACTGAAGCTTTCTTT. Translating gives CASSWDRGLNTEAFF.

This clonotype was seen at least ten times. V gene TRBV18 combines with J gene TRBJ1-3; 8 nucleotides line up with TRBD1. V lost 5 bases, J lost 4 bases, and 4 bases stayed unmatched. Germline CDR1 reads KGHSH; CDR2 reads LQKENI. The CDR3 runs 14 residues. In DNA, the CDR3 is TGTGCCAGCTCATCCGGACAGGGAGGAAACACCATATATTTT. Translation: CASSSGQGGNTIYF.

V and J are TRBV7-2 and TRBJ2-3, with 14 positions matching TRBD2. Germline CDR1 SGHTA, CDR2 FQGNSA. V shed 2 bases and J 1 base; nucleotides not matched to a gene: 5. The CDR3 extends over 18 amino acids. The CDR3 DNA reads TGTGCCAGCAGCTTAACGGGACTAGCGGGGGCCCGCACAGATACGCAGTATTTT. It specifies CASSLTGLAGARTDTQYF.

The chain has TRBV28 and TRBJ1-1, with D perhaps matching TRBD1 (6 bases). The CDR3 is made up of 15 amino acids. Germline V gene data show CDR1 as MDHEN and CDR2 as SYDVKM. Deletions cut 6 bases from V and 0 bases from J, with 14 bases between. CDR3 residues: CASSLLDRLNTEAFF. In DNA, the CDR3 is TGTGCCAGCAGCCTCCTCGACAGGCTGAACACTGAAGCTTTCTTT. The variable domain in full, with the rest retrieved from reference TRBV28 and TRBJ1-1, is DVKVTQSSRYLVKRTGEKVFLECVQDMDHENMFWYRQDPGLGLRLIYFSYDVKMKEKGDIPEGYSVSREKKERFSLILESASTNQTSMYLCASSLLDRLNTEAFFGQGTRLTVV.

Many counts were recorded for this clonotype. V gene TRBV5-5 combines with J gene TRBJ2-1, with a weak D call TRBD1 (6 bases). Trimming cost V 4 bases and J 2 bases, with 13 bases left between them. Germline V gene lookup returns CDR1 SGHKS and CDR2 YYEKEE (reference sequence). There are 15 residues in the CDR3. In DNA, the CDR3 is TGTGCCAGCAGCCCCCACAGGGTCACCTACAATGAGCAGTTCTTC. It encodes CASSPHRVTYNEQFF.

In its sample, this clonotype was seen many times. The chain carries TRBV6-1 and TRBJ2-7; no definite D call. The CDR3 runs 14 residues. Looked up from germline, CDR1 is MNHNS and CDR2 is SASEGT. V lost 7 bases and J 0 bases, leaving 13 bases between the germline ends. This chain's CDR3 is CASTPGPSSYEQYF. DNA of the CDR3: TGTGCCAGCACCCCAGGTCCAAGCTCCTACGAGCAGTACTTC.

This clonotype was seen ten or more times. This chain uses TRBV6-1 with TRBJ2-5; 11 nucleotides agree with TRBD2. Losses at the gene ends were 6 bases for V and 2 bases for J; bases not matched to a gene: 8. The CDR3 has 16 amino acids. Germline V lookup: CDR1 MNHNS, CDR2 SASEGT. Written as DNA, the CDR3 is TGTGCCAGCAGCGCAGGTCCTAGCGGGGGGCAAGAGACCCAGTACTTC. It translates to CASSAGPSGGQETQYF.

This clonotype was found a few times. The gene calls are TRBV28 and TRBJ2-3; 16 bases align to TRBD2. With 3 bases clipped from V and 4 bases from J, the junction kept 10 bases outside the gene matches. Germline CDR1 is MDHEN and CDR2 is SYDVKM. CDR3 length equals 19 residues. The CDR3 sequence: CASSFGTSGRALPPDTQYF. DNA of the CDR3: TGTGCCAGCAGTTTTGGGACTAGCGGGAGGGCCTTGCCCCCAGATACGCAGTATTTT.

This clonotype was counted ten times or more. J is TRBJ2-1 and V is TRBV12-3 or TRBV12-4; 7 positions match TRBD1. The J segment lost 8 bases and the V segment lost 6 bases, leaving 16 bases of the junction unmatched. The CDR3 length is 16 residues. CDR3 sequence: CASRVNRGRSVDEQFF. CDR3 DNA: TGTGCCAGCAGGGTGAACAGGGGTAGGTCGGTCGATGAGCAGTTCTTC.

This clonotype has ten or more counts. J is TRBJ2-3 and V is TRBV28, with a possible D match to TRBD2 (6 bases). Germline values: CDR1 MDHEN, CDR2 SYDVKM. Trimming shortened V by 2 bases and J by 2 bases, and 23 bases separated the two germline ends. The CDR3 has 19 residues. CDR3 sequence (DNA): TGTGCCAGCAGTTTAAGTTGGTGGGGTAGCGGACGAAACACAGATACGCAGTATTTT. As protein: CASSLSWWGSGRNTDTQYF. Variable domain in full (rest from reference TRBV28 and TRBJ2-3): DVKVTQSSRYLVKRTGEKVFLECVQDMDHENMFWYRQDPGLGLRLIYFSYDVKMKEKGDIPEGYSVSREKKERFSLILESASTNQTSMYLCASSLSWWGSGRNTDTQYFGPGTRLTVL.

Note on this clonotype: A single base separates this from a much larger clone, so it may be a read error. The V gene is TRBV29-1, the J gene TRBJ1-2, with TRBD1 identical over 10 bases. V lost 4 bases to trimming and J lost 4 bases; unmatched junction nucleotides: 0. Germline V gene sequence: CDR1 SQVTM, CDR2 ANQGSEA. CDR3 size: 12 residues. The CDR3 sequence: CSVGTGGYGYTF. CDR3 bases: TGCAGCGTTGGGACAGGGGGCTATGGCTACACCTTC. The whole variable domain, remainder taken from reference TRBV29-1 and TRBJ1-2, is SAVISQKPSRDICQRGTSLTIQCQVDSQVTMMFWYRQQPGQSLTLIATANQGSEATYESGFVIDKFPISRPNLTFSTLTVSNMSPEDSSIYLCSVGTGGYGYTFGSGTRLTVV.